The 13 T cell receptor beta chains below were found in one sample sequenced in a study of regulatory T cells in long-lasting Graves disease. Time point specified: newly diagnosed GD, antithyroid drugs for less than 3 months. There was RNA extracted from PBMCs, and the TCR library was made from it. The TCR beta library used iRepertoire HTBI primers with Arm-PCR amplification of CDR3. TCRdb reprocessed the multiplex PCR reads via MiXCR and lists one record per CDR3 protein. The data contain some 600,000 distinct CDR3 sequences, approximately 16% of them singletons. The same specimen was also included in a second study, on T cells in Graves' hyperthyroidism and ophthalmopathy.

The material was peripheral blood mononuclear cells (PBMCs), obtained at new diagnosis, from a patient treated with antithyroid drugs. These receptors were obtained from a man between 18 and 29 years old with Graves disease.

The CDR3 DNA reads as TGCAGTGCTAGGGACAGGACAGACTTCGCTTCACCCCTCCACTTT. Residues: CSARDRTDFASPLHF. The chain couples TRBV20-1 to TRBJ1-6; TRBD1 agrees at 7 bases. Trimming at V came to 3 bases and at J to 9 bases, leaving 11 bases not matched to a gene. The length of the CDR3 is 15 residues. Germline CDR1 DFQATT, CDR2 SNEGSKA (reference sequence).

This clonotype was found many times. The gene calls are TRBV12-5 and TRBJ2-3, with D possibly being TRBD1 or TRBD2 (5 bases each). CDR1 LGHNT and CDR2 FRNRAP come from the germline V gene. The ends were cut back, 8 bases at V and 4 bases at J, with 25 bases in the middle. The CDR3 totals 17 residues. The CDR3 coding sequence is TGTGCTAGTATGGACACCCACCCCCGGGGTGCGGCAGATACGCAGTATTTT. This translates into CASMDTHPRGAADTQYF.

The chain couples TRBV9 to TRBJ1-5; 7 positions match TRBD1. Germline V lookup: CDR1 SGDLS, CDR2 YYNGEE. This CDR3 is 13 amino acids long. V lost 7 bases to trimming and J lost 7 bases; unmatched junction nucleotides: 8. The CDR3 nucleotides are TGTGCCAGCGGAACAGGGGACGGACAGCCCCAGCATTTT. It specifies CASGTGDGQPQHF. Full variable domain (outside the CDR3, taken from reference TRBV9 and TRBJ1-5): DSGVTQTPKHLITATGQRVTLRCSPRSGDLSVYWYQQSLDQGLQFLIQYYNGEERAKGNILERFSAQQFPDLHSELNLSSLELGDSALYFCASGTGDGQPQHFGDGTRLSIL.

The V call is TRBV29-1, the J call TRBJ2-5; the D gene is possibly TRBD2 (5 bases). Per the germline V gene, CDR1 is SQVTM and CDR2 is ANQGSEA. CDR3 length equals 14 residues. Deletions cut 4 bases from V and 4 bases from J, with 16 bases between. This chain's CDR3 is CSVVEGVFGETQYF. CDR3 nucleotide sequence: TGCAGCGTTGTTGAGGGAGTGTTCGGAGAGACCCAGTACTTC.

This clonotype was detected ten times or more. This chain joins TRBV20-1 and TRBJ2-7; 7 nucleotides align to TRBD2. V was clipped by 2 bases and J by 0 bases; unmatched bases: 10. The CDR3 consists of 16 residues. Germline V lookup: CDR1 DFQATT, CDR2 SNEGSKA (reference sequence). CDR3 residues: CSARSDVLAVSYEQYF. CDR3 in DNA: TGCAGTGCTAGATCCGATGTTCTAGCGGTCTCCTACGAGCAGTACTTC.

The table lists this clonotype with a few counts. The V call is TRBV7-9, the J call TRBJ2-6; D uncertain. The V end lost 8 bases, the J end lost 2 bases, and 7 bases lay between the germline ends. CDR3 length: 13 amino acids. The germline CDR1 and CDR2 sequences are SEHNR and FQNEAQ (reference sequence). The CDR3 reads CASPQTGANVLTF. The DNA of the CDR3 is TGTGCCAGCCCCCAAACTGGGGCCAACGTCCTGACTTTC. The variable domain in full, completed from reference TRBV7-9 and TRBJ2-6, reads DTGVSQNPRHKITKRGQNVTFRCDPISEHNRLYWYRQTLGQGPEFLTYFQNEAQLEKSRLLSDRFSAERPKGSFSTLEIQRTEQGDSAMYLCASPQTGANVLTFGAGSRLTVL.

This chain uses TRBV5-1 with TRBJ2-7; maybe TRBD2 (5 bases). The CDR3 has 12 amino acids. From germline, CDR1 is SGHRS and CDR2 YFSETQ. Trimming removed 4 bases at V and 8 bases at J, with 13 bases between. The CDR3 DNA reads as TGCGCCAGCAGCGGGCTAGCTGCCAAGCAGTACTTC. As protein: CASSGLAAKQYF.

Many counts were recorded for this clonotype. The chain employs TRBV12-3 or TRBV12-4 and TRBJ1-1; maybe TRBD1 (5 bases). The CDR3 loop spans 16 amino acids. The V and J ends lost 6 bases and 1 base respectively, with 18 bases between them. CDR3 coding DNA: TGTGCCAGCAGCCCCGGGGGGATCGGACGGAACACTGAAGCTTTCTTT. It codes for CASSPGGIGRNTEAFF.

Many counts were recorded for this clonotype. The chain couples TRBV27 to TRBJ2-1; TRBD2 agrees at 13 bases. Per germline, CDR1 MNHEY and CDR2 SMNVEV (reference sequence). This CDR3 has 16 residues. Trimming took 4 bases from V and 5 from J; bases not matched to a gene: 5. In DNA form, the CDR3 reads TGTGCCAGCAGTTCCTTGACTAGCGGGAGGCACAATGAGCAGTTCTTC. It translates to CASSSLTSGRHNEQFF.

Comment on this clonotype: Its ends do not fully match the called genes, so a read error is possible. The chain employs TRBV10-3 and TRBJ2-5; D is unclear. Germline V gives CDR1 ENHRY, CDR2 SYGVKD. This CDR3 spans 12 amino acids. For the CDR3, the DNA is TGTGCCACCAGTGCAGGAGAAGAGACCCAGTACTTC. Encoded protein: CATSAGEETQYF.

The chain is built from TRBV20-1 and TRBJ1-2, with unresolved D. CDR3 length: 16 amino acids. The V gene lost 3 bases and the J gene lost 8 bases, with 25 bases spanning the gap. In germline, CDR1 is DFQATT, CDR2 SNEGSKA (reference sequence). The CDR3 reads CSASGSQDSGGWGYTF. DNA of the CDR3: TGCAGTGCTAGCGGGAGCCAAGACTCGGGCGGATGGGGCTACACCTTC.

The chain couples TRBV14 to TRBJ1-2; 7 bases agree with TRBD1. Germline trimming cut 1 base from V and 6 bases from J; bases unmatched to any gene: 8. The germline V gene encodes CDR1 SGHDN and CDR2 FVKESK. This CDR3 comprises 15 residues. CDR3 DNA: TGTGCCAGCAGCCAAGTGGGCAGGGGGATCGATGGCTACACCTTC. It codes for CASSQVGRGIDGYTF.

This clonotype was seen repeatedly, ten times or more. The chain links TRBV3-1 to TRBJ2-3, with D perhaps matching TRBD1 (6 bases). Per germline, CDR1 LGHDT and CDR2 YNNKEL (reference sequence). V lost 1 base, J lost 2 bases, and 13 bases lay in between. The CDR3 is 16 amino acids. CDR3 amino acids: CASSQGSGAFTDTQYF. Written as DNA, the CDR3 is TGTGCCAGCAGCCAAGGATCAGGGGCTTTCACAGATACGCAGTATTTT.